The entry that follows covers one T cell receptor beta chain sequence. This entry comes from a study of PD-1 blockade in mismatch repair-deficient tumors. Sequencing was performed with immunoSEQ multiplex PCR; in TCRdb, only in-frame clones are kept and a portion is missing. The table shows 77,000 or so clones, with 65% to 85% occurring only once. The sequence came from an adult with mismatch repair-deficient cancer. Sample: peripheral blood, taken 44 weeks after starting pembrolizumab.

CDR3: CASSEGRTEQYF. The CDR3, as DNA: TGCGCCAGCAGTGAGGGTCGGACAGAGCAGTACTTC. This chain connects TRBV10-2 to TRBJ2-7, with a tentative D call TRBD1 (5 bases). Germline CDR1 WSHSY, CDR2 SAAADI. With 2 bases removed from V and 7 bases from J, the gap between germline ends came to 9 bases. The CDR3 is 12 residues long.